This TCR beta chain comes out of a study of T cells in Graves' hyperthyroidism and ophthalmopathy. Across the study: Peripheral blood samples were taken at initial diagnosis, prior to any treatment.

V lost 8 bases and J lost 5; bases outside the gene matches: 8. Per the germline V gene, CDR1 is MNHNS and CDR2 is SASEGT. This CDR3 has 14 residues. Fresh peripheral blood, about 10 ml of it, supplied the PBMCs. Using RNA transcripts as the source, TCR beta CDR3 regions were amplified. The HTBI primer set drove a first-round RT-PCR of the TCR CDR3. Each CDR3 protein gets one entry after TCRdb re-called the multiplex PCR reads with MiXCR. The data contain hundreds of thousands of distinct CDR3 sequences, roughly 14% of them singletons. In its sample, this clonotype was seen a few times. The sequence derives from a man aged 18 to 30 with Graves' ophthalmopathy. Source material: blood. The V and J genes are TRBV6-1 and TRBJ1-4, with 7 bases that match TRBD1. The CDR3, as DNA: TGTGCCAGCCGCCGGACAGGAAAAAATGAAAAACTGTTTTTT. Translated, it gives CASRRTGKNEKLFF.